This TCR beta chain was obtained from a study of blood T cell repertoires in COVID-19. V was cut by 2 bases and J by 0 bases, with 7 bases left in between. Per the germline V gene, CDR1 is MNHEY and CDR2 is SVGEGT. The CDR3 totals 15 residues. With regard to this clone: Other DNA sequences within the sample encode an identical CDR3.

Here immunoSEQ multiplex PCR was the method, and the copy in TCRdb shows in-frame clones only, minus some. The sample comprises roughly 190,000 clones, approximately 79% of which are singletons, and 13% to 15% rests with the top ten. The rearrangement uses TRBV6-2 or TRBV6-3 and TRBJ1-4, with D perhaps TRBD1 (5 bases). This receptor was taken from a man between 25 and 39 years old with active or convalescent COVID-19. The sample taken for sequencing was peripheral blood. The CDR3 bases are TGTGCCAGCAGTTACGGAGGGGCAACTAATGAAAAACTGTTTTTT. Translation: CASSYGGATNEKLFF.